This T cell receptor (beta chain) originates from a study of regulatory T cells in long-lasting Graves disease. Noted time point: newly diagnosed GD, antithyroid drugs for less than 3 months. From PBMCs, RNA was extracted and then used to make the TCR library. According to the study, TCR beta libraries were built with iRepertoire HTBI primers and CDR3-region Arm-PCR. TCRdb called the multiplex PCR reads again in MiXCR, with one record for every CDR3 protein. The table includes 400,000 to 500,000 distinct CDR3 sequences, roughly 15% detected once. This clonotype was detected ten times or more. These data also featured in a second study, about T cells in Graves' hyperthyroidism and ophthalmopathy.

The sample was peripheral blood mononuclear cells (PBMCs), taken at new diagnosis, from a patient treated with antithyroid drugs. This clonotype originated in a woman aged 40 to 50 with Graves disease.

For the CDR3, the DNA is TGTGCCAGCAGTTTATACTTAGCGGGAGTGGAAGAGACCCAGTACTTC. Translation: CASSLYLAGVEETQYF. The rearrangement links TRBV28 to TRBJ2-5; 9 bases are a match to TRBD2. Unmatched junction bases numbered 6, after V lost 1 base and J lost 3 bases. The germline V gene encodes CDR1 MDHEN and CDR2 SYDVKM. CDR3 length equals 16 residues.